This record looks at one T cell receptor (beta chain) sequence and its context. The antigen is not known. Measured with immunoSEQ multiplex PCR; TCRdb has only the in-frame clones, and not every one. The data show approximately 30,000 clones, approximately 78% seen once. This entry belongs to a study of vaccination effects on CD4 cells after COVID-19. As for the study in general: Subjects were given two BNT162b2 or mRNA-1273 vaccine doses. Samples came 142 and 148 days after COVID-19 diagnosis, before vaccination.

Germline assignment: CDR1 SGHDT and CDR2 YYEEEE. Trimming took 0 bases from V and 2 from J, leaving 14 bases between them. The CDR3 consists of 17 residues. Antigen-specific CD4+ T cell clonotypes were called by their expansion after viral peptide-pool culture in ViraFEST. After less than 11 days in culture, the CD4+ T cells were isolated. This person's SARS-CoV-2 infection, confirmed by PCR, occurred between March and December 2020. Each culture had half its medium swapped for IL-2 medium on days 3 and 7. The chain links TRBV5-6 to TRBJ2-2; a weak D match, TRBD1 (5 bases). The sequencing here drew on CD4+ T cells from PBMCs cultured with a peptide pool, taken before COVID-19 vaccination. The receptor was isolated from a human donor who had a prior SARS-CoV-2 infection. The CDR3 nucleotides are TGTGCCAGCAGCTTGGTGGTAGGGCGGACAAACACCGGGGAGCTGTTTTTT. Protein sequence: CASSLVVGRTNTGELFF.